This T cell receptor (beta chain) was sequenced in a study of read filtering for tumor transcriptome and immune sequencing. Study-level points and caveats: Correlation between methods rose after single-read clonotypes were removed.

CDR1 is MNHEY, CDR2 SVGEGT, per germline. Trimming cost V 8 bases and J 0 bases, with 11 bases left between them. This CDR3 comprises 13 residues. This clonotype showed up many times. Its specificity is not known. The library was built from about 400 ng RNA with molecular barcoded adaptors for alpha/delta and beta/gamma chains. TCRdb fed the reads into MiXCR, producing one record per CDR3 protein. The table shows approximately 38,000 distinct CDR3 sequences, with approximately 15% occurring only once. The source of this sequence is a donor at least 40 years old with multiple myeloma. The gene calls are TRBV6-2 or TRBV6-3 and TRBJ2-7; D might be TRBD2 (5 bases). Sequencing input: a population of CD138-negative cells sorted from bone marrow. The CDR3 sequence: CASGLTRSYEQYF. As DNA, the CDR3 is TGTGCCAGCGGACTGACTCGCTCCTACGAGCAGTACTTC.